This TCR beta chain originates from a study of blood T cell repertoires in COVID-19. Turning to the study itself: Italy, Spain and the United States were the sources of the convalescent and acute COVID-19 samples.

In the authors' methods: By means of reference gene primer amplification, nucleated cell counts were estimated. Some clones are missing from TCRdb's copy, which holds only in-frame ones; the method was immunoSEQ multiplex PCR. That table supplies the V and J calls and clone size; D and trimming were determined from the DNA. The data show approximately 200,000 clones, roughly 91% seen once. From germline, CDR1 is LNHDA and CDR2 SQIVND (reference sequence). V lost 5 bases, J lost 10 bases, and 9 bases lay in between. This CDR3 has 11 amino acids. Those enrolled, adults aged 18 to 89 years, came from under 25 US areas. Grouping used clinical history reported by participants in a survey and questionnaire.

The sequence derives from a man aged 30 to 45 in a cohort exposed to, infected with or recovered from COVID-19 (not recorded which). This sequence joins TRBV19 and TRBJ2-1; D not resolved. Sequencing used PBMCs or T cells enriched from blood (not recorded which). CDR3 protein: CASSLSGEQFF. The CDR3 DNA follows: TGTGCCAGTAGTTTGTCAGGCGAGCAGTTCTTC.